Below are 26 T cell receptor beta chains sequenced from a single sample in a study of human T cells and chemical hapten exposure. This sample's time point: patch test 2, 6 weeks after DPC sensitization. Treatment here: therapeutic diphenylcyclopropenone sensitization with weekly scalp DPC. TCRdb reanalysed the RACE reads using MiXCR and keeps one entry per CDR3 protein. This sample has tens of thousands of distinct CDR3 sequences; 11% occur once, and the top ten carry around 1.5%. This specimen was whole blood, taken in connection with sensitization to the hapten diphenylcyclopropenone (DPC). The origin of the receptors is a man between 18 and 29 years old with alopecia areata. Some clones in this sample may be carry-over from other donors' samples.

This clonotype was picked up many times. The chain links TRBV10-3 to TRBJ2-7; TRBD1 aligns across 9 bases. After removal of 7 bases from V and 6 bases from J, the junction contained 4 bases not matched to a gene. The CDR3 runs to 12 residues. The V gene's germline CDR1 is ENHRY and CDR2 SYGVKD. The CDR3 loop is CAITTDRGEQYV. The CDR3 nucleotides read TGTGCCATCACTACGGACAGGGGCGAGCAGTACGTC.

CDR3: CASSPSGGEQFF. DNA for the CDR3: TGTGCCAGCAGCCCGAGCGGGGGGGAGCAGTTCTTC. The J gene is TRBJ2-1, the V gene TRBV11-2; TRBD2 matches at 9 bases. CDR1 SGHAT and CDR2 FQNNGV come from the germline V gene. The trim removed 5 bases at V and 10 bases at J, leaving 3 bases unmatched. This CDR3 comprises 12 residues.

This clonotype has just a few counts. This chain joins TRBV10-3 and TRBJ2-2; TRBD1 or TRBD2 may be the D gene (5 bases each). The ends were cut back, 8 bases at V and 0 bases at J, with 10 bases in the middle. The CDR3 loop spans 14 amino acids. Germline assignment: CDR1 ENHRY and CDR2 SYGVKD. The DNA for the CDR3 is TGTGCCATCTCCGGGACGGCGAACACCGGGGAGCTGTTTTTT. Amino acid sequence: CAISGTANTGELFF.

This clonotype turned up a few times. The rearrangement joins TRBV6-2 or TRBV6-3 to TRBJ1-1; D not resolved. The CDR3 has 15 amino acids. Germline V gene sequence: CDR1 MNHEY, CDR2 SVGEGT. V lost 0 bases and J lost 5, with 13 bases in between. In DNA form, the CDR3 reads TGTGCCAGCAGTTACTCTTCGGGGAGGATGACTGAAGCTTTCTTT. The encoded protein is CASSYSSGRMTEAFF.

CDR3 amino acids: CASSSTSIYTF. For the CDR3, the DNA is TGTGCCAGCAGCTCAACGAGCATCTACACCTTC. The chain carries TRBV7-6 and TRBJ1-2; unclear D gene. Germline V gene data show CDR1 as SGHVS and CDR2 as FNYEAQ. The CDR3 contains 11 residues. Trimming cost V 4 bases and J 10 bases, with 10 bases left between them.

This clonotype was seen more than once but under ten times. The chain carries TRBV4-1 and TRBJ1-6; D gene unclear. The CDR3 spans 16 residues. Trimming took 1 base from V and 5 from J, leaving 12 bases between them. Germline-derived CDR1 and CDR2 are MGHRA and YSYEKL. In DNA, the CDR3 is TGCGCCAGCAGCCAAGTTGTCGGGGTGGATAATTCACCCCTCCACTTT. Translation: CASSQVVGVDNSPLHF.

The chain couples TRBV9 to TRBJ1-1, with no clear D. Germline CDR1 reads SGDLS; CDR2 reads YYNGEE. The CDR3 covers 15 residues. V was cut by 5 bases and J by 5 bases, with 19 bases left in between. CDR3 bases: TGTGCCAGCAGTTCCCTGCCGCCGGGCTTAACTGAAGCTTTCTTT. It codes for CASSSLPPGLTEAFF.

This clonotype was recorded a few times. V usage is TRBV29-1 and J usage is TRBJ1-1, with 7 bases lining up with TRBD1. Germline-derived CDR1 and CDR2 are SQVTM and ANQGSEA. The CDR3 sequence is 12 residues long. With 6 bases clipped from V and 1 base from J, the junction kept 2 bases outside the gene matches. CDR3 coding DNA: TGCAGCGTAAACAGGGGGAACACTGAAGCTTTCTTT. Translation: CSVNRGNTEAFF.

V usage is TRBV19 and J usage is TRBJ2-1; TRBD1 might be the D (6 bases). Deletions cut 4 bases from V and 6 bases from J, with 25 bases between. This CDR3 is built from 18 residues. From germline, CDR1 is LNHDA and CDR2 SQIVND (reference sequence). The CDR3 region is CASSRQAGKGKGSNEQFF. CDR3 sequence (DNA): TGTGCCAGTAGTAGACAGGCCGGCAAGGGAAAGGGTTCCAATGAGCAGTTCTTC.

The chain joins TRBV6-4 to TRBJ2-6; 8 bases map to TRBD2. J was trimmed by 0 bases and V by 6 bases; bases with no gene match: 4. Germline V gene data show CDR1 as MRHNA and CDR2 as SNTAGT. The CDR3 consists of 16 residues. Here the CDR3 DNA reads TGTGCCAGCAGCGCCGGGGGGGGCTCTGGGGCCAACGTCCTGACTTTC. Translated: CASSAGGGSGANVLTF.

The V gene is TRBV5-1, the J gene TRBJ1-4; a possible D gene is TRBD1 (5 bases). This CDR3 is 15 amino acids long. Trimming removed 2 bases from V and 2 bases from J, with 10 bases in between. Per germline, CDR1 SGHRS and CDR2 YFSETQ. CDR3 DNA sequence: TGCGCCAGCAGCTTCAAGGGGATTACTAATGAAAAACTGTTTTTT. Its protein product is CASSFKGITNEKLFF. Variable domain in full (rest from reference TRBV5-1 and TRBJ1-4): KAGVTQTPRYLIKTRGQQVTLSCSPISGHRSVSWYQQTPGQGLQFLFEYFSETQRNKGNFPGRFSGRQFSNSRSEMNVSTLELGDSALYLCASSFKGITNEKLFFGSGTQLSVL.

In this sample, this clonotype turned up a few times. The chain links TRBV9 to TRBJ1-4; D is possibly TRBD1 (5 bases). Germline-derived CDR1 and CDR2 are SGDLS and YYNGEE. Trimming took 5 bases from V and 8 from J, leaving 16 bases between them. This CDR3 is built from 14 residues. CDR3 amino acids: CASSISGDGEKLFF. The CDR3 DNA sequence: TGTGCCAGCAGTATTTCGGGGGACGGGGAAAAACTGTTTTTT.

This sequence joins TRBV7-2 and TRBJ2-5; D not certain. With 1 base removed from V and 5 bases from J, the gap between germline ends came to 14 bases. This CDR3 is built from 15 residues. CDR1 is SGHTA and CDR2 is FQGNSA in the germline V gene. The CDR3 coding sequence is TGTGCCAGCAGCTTAGAGGCTTTCGTCGCGGAGACCCAGTACTTC. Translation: CASSLEAFVAETQYF.

The CDR3 is CSAFPHSDRGTEAFF. CDR3 sequence (DNA): TGCAGTGCTTTCCCCCACAGTGACAGGGGCACTGAAGCTTTCTTT. This chain joins TRBV20-1 and TRBJ1-1, with 8 nucleotides matching TRBD1. The CDR3 runs to 15 residues. Germline V lookup: CDR1 DFQATT, CDR2 SNEGSKA (reference sequence). J lost 4 bases, V lost 5 bases, and 12 bases had no gene match.

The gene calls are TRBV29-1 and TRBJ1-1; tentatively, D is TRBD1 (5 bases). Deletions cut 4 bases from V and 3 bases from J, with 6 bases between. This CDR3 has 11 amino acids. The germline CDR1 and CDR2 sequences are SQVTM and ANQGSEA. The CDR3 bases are TGCAGCGTTGTGGGGCACACTGAAGCTTTCTTT. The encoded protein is CSVVGHTEAFF.

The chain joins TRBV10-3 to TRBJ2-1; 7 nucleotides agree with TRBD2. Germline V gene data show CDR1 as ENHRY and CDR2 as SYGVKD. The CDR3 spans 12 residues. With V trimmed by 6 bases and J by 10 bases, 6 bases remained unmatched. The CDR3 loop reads CAIRTGDYEQFF. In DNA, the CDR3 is TGTGCCATCAGGACCGGGGACTACGAGCAGTTCTTC.

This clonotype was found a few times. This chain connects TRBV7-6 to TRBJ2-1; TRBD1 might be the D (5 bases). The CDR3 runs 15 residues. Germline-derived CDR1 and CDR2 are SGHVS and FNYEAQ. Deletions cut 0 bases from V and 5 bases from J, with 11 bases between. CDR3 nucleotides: TGTGCCAGCAGCTTAGCGGGGCTACCCAACAATGAGCAGTTCTTC. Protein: CASSLAGLPNNEQFF. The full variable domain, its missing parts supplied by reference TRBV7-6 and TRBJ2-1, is GAGVSQSPRYKVTKRGQDVALRCDPISGHVSLYWYRQALGQGPEFLTYFNYEAQQDKSGLPNDRFSAERPEGSISTLTIQRTEQRDSAMYRCASSLAGLPNNEQFFGPGTRLTVL.

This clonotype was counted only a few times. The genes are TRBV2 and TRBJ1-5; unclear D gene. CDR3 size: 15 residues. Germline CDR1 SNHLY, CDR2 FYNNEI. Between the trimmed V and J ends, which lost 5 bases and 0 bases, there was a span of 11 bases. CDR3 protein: CASSPDGHSNQPQHF. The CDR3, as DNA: TGTGCCAGCAGTCCAGACGGGCATAGCAATCAGCCCCAGCATTTT.

CDR3 residues: CASCEFTGYYEQYV. CDR3 DNA: TGCGCCAGCTGTGAGTTTACAGGGTACTACGAGCAGTACGTC. The gene calls are TRBV10-1 and TRBJ2-7; possibly TRBD1 for D (6 bases). Germline V gene sequence: CDR1 WNHNN, CDR2 SYGVQD (reference sequence). This CDR3 comprises 14 residues.

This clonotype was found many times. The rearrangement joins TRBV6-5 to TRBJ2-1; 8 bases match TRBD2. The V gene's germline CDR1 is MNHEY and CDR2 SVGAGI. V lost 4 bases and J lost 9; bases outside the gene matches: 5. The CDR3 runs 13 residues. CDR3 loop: CASSLAGRGEQFF. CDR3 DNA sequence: TGTGCCAGCAGTTTAGCGGGGAGGGGTGAGCAGTTCTTC.

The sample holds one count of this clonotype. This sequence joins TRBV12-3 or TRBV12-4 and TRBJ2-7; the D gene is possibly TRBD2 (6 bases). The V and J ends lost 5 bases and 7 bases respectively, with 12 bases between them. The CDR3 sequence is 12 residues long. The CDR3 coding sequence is TGTGCCAGCAGTGGGGACCGGGGGGAGCAGTACTTC. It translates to CASSGDRGEQYF.

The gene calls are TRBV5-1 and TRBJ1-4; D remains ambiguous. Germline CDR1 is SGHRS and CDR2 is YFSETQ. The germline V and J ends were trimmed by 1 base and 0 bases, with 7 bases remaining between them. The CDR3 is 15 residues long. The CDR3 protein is CASSLSGATNEKLFF. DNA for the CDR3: TGCGCCAGCAGCTTGTCCGGGGCAACTAATGAAAAACTGTTTTTT.

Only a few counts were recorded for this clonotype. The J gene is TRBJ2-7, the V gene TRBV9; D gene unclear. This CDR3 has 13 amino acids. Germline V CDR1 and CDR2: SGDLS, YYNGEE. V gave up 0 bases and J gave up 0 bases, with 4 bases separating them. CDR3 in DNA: TGTGCCAGCAGCGTAGCCCTCTCCTACGAGCAGTACTTC. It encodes CASSVALSYEQYF.

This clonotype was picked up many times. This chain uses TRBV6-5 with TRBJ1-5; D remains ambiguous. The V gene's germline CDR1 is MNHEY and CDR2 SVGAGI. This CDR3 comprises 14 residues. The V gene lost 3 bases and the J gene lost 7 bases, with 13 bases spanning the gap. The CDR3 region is CASSYGEGLQPQHF. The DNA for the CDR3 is TGTGCCAGCAGTTATGGGGAGGGTCTCCAGCCCCAGCATTTT.

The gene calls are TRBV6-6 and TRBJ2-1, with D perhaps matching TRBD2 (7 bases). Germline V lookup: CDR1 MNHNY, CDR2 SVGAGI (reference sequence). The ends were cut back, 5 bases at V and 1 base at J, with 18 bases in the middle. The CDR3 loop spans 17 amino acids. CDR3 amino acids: CASSPTPGGGSYNEQFF. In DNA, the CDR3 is TGTGCCAGCAGTCCGACTCCGGGGGGCGGGTCCTACAATGAGCAGTTCTTC.

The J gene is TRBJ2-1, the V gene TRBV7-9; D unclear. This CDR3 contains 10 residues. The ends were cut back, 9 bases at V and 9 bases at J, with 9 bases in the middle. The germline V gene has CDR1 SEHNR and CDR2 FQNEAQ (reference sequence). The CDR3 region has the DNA TGTGCCAGTAACTCCGGTGAGCAGTTCTTC. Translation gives CASNSGEQFF.